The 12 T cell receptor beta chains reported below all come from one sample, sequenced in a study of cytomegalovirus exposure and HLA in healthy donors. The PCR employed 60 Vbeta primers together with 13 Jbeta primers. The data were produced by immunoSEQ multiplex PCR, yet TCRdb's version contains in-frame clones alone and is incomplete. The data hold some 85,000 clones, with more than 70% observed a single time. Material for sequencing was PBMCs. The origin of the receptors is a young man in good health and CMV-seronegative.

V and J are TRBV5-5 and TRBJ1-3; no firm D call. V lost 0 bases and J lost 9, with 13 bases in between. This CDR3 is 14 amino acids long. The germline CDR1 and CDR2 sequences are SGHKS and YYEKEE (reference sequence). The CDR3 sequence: CASSLDAVVFTIYF. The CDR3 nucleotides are TGTGCCAGCAGCTTGGATGCAGTTGTTTTCACCATATATTTT.

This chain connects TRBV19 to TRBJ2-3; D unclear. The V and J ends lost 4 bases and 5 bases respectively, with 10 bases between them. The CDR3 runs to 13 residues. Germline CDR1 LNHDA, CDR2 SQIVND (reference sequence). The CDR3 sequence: CASSTTREDTQYF. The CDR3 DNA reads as TGTGCCAGTAGTACAACCCGCGAAGATACGCAGTATTTT.

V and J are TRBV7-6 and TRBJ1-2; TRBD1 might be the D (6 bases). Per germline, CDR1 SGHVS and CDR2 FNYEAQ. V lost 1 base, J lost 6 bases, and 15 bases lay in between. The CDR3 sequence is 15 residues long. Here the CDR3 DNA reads TGTGCCAGCAGCTTAGTTCCCAGGGGTGAGGATGGCTACACCTTC. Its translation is CASSLVPRGEDGYTF.

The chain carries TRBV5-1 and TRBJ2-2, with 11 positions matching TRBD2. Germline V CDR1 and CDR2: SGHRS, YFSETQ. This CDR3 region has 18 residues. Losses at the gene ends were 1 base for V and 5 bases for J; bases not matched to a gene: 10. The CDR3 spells CASSLYISGGAGTGELFF. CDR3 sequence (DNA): TGCGCCAGCAGCTTGTATATTAGCGGGGGGGCCGGAACCGGGGAGCTGTTTTTT.

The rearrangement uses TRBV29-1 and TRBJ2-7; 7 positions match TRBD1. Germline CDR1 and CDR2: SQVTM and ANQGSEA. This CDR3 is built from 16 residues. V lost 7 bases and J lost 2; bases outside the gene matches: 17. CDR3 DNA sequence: TGCAGCGCGTCCAACACAACAGGGGTGTTCACCTACGAGCAGTACTTC. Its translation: CSASNTTGVFTYEQYF.

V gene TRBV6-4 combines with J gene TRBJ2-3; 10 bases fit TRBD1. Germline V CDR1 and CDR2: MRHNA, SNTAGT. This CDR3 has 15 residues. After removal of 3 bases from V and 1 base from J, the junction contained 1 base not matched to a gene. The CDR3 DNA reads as TGTGCCAGCAGTGAGGGGACAGGGGGCACAGATACGCAGTATTTT. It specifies CASSEGTGGTDTQYF.

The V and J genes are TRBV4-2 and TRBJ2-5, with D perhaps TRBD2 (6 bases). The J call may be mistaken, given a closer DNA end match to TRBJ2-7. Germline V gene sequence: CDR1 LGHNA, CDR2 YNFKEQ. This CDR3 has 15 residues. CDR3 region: CASSQDRRENYEQYF. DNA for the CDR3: TGTGCCAGCAGCCAAGATAGGCGGGAAAACTACGAGCAGTACTTC.

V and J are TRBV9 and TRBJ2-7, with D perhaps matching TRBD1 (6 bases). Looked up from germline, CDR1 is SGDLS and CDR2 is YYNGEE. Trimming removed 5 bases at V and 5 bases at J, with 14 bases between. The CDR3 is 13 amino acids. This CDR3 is CASSASDSHEQYF. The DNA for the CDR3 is TGTGCCAGCAGTGCGTCGGACAGCCACGAGCAGTACTTC.

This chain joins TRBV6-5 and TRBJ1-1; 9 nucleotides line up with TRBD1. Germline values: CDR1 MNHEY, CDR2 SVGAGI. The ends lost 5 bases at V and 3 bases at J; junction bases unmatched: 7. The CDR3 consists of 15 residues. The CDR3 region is CASSNRQGGYTEAFF. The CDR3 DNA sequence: TGTGCCAGCAGTAACCGACAGGGGGGTTACACTGAAGCTTTCTTT.

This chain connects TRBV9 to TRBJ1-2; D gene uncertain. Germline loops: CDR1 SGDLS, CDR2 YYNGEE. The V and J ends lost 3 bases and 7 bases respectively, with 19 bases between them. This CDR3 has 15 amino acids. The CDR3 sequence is CASSATTGFTGGYTF. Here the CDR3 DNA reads TGTGCCAGCAGCGCCACAACCGGTTTCACGGGTGGCTACACCTTC.

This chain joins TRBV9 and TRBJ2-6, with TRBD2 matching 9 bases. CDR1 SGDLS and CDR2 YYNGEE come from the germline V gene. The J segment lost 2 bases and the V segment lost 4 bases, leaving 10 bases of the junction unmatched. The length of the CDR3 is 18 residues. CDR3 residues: CASSRTGLALTGANVLTF. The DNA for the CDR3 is TGTGCCAGCAGCAGAACGGGACTAGCCTTGACTGGGGCCAACGTCCTGACTTTC.

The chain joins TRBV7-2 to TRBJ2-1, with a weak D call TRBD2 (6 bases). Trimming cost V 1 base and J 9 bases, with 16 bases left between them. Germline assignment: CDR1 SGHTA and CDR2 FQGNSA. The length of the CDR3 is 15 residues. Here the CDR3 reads CASSLVYGGRSEQFF. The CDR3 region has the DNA TGTGCCAGCAGCTTAGTCTACGGGGGAAGGAGTGAGCAGTTCTTC.